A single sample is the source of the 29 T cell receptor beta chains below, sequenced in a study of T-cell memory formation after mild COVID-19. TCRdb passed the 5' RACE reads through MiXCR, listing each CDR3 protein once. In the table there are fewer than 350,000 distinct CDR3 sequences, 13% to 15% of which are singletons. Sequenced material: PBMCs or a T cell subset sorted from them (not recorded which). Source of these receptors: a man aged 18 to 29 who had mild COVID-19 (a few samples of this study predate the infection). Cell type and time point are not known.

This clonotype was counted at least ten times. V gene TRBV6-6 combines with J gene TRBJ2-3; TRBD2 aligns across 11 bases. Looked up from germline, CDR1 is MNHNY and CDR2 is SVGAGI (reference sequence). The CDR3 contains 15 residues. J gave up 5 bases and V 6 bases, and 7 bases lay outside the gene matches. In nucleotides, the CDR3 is TGTGCCAGCAGCCTAGCGGGGGGTAATAGAGATACGCAGTATTTT. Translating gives CASSLAGGNRDTQYF.

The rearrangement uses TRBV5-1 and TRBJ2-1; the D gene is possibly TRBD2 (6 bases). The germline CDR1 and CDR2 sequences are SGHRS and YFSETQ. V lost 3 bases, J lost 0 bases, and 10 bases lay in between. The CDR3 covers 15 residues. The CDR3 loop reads CASSSGTYSYNEQFF. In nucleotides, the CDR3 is TGCGCCAGCAGCTCCGGGACTTACTCCTACAATGAGCAGTTCTTC.

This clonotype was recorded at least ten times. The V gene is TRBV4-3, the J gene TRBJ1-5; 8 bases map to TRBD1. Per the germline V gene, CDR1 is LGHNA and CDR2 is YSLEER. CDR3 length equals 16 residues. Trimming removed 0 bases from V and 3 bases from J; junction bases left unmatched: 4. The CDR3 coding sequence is TGCGCCAGCAGCCAAGAGACAGGGGAAAACAATCAGCCCCAGCATTTT. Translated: CASSQETGENNQPQHF.

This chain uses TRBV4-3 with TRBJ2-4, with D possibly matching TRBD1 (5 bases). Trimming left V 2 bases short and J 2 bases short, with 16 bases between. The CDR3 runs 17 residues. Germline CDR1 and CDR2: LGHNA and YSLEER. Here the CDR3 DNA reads TGCGCCAGCAGCCAAACCTCTCAAAGGGGAACCAAAAACATTCAGTACTTC. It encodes CASSQTSQRGTKNIQYF.

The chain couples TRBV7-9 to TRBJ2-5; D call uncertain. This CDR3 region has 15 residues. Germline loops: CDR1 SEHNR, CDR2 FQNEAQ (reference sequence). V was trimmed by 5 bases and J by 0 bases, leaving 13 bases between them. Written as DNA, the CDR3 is TGTGCCAGCAGCGTTCTCATGGGGAACCAAGAGACCCAGTACTTC. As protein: CASSVLMGNQETQYF.

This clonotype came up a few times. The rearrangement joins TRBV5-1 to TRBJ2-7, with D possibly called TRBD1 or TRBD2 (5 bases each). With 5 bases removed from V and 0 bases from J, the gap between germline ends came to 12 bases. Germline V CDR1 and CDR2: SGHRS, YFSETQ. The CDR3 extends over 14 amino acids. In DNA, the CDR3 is TGCGCCAGCAGTGAGGGGCCCCGCTCCTACGAGCAGTACGTC. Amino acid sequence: CASSEGPRSYEQYV.

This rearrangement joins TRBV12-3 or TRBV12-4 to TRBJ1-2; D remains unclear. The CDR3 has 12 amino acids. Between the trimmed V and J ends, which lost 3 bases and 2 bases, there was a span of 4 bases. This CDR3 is CASSFYNYGYTF. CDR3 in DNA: TGTGCCAGCAGTTTTTACAACTATGGCTACACCTTC.

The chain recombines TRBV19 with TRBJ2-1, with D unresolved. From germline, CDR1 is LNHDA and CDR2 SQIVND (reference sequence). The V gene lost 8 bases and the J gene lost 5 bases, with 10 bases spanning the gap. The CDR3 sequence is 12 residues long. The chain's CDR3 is CASADDNNEQFF. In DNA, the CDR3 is TGTGCCAGTGCGGACGACAACAATGAGCAGTTCTTC.

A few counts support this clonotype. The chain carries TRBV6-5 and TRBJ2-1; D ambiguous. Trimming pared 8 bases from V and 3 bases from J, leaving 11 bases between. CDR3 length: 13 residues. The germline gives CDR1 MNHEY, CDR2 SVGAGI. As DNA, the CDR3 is TGTGCCAGCGCCCCCGCGTACTACAATGAGCAGTTCTTC. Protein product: CASAPAYYNEQFF.

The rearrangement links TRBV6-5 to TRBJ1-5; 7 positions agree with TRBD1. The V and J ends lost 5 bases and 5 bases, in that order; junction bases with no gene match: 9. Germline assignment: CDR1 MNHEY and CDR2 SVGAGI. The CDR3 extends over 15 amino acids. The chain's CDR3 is CASSAHRGTDQPQHF. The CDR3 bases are TGTGCCAGCAGTGCCCACAGGGGAACGGATCAGCCCCAGCATTTT.

The CDR3, as DNA: TGTGCCAGCAGCCAAGAAACTGCCGGGACGGACTATGGCTACACCTTC. Residues: CASSQETAGTDYGYTF. The gene calls are TRBV3-1 and TRBJ1-2, with a tentative D call TRBD1 (5 bases). Trimming removed 0 bases at V and 3 bases at J, with 14 bases between. Germline CDR1 LGHDT, CDR2 YNNKEL (reference sequence). This CDR3 is built from 16 residues. Looking up the rest from reference TRBV3-1 and TRBJ1-2 gives the full variable domain: DTAVSQTPKYLVTQMGNDKSIKCEQNLGHDTMYWYKQDSKKFLKIMFSYNNKELIINETVPNRFSPKSPDKAHLNLHINSLELGDSAVYFCASSQETAGTDYGYTFGSGTRLTVV.

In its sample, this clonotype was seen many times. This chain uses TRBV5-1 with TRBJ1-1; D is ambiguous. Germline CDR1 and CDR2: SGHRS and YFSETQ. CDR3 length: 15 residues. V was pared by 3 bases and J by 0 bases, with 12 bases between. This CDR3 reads CASSSRRALNTEAFF. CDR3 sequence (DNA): TGCGCCAGCAGCTCACGGAGGGCTTTGAACACTGAAGCTTTCTTT.

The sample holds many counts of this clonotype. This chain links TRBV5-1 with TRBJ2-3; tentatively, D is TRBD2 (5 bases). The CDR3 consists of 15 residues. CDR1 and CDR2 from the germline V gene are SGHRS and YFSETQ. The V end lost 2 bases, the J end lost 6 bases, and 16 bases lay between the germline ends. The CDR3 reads CASSFEGRRVDTQYF. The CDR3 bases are TGCGCCAGCAGCTTTGAGGGAAGAAGGGTTGATACGCAGTATTTT.

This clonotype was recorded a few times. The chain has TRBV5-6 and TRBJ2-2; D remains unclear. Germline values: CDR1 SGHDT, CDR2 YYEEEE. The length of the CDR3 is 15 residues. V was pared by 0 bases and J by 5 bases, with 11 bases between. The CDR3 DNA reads TGTGCCAGCAGCTTGGGCCCGACGTCGACCGGGGAGCTGTTTTTT. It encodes CASSLGPTSTGELFF.

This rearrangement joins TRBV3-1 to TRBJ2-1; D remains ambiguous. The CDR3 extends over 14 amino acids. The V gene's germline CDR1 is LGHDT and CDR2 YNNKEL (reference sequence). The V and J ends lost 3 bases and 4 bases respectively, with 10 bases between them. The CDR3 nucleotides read TGTGCCAGCAGCCACCGACCCTTATACAATGAGCAGTTCTTC. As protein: CASSHRPLYNEQFF.

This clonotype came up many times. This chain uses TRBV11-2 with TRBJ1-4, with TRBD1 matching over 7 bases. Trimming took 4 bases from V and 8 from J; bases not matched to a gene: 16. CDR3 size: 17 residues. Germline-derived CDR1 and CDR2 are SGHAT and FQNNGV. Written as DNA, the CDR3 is TGTGCCAGCAGCTCCCGTGCCGGGACAGAGTTTAGGGAAAAACTGTTTTTT. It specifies CASSSRAGTEFREKLFF.

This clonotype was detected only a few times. Here the CDR3 DNA reads TGTGCCAGCAGCTCCACTGAGAGCACTGAAGCTTTCTTT. Encoded protein: CASSSTESTEAFF. V and J are TRBV7-3 and TRBJ1-1; D gene ambiguous. The germline gives CDR1 SGHTA, CDR2 FQGTGA. CDR3 length equals 13 residues. Trimming stripped 4 bases from V and 4 bases from J, with 10 bases between.

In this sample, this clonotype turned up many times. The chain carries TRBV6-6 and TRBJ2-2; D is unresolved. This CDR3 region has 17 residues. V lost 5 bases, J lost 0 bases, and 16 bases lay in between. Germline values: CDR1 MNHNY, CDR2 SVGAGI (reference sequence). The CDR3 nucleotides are TGTGCCAGCAGTCGTGAGATGACGGGCCCGAACACCGGGGAGCTGTTTTTT. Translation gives CASSREMTGPNTGELFF.

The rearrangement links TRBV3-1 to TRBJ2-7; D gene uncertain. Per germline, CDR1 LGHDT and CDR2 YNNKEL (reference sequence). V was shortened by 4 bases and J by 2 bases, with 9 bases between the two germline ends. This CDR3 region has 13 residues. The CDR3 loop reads CASSRGIPYEQYF. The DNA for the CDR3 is TGTGCCAGCAGCCGAGGCATACCCTACGAGCAGTACTTC.

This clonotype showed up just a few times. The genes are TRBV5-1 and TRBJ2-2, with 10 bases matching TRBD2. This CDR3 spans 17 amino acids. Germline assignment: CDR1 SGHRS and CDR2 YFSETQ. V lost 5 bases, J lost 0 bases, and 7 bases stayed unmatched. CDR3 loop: CASSYLAGASNTGELFF. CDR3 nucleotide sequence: TGCGCCAGCAGTTACCTAGCGGGGGCGTCGAACACCGGGGAGCTGTTTTTT. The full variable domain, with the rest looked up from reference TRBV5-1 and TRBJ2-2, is KAGVTQTPRYLIKTRGQQVTLSCSPISGHRSVSWYQQTPGQGLQFLFEYFSETQRNKGNFPGRFSGRQFSNSRSEMNVSTLELGDSALYLCASSYLAGASNTGELFFGEGSRLTVL.

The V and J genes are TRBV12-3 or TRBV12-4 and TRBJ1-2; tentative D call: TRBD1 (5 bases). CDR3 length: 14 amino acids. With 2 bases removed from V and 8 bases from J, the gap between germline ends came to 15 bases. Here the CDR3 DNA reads TGTGCCAGCAGTTTATGGCAGGGAGTACAGGGCTACACCTTC. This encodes CASSLWQGVQGYTF.

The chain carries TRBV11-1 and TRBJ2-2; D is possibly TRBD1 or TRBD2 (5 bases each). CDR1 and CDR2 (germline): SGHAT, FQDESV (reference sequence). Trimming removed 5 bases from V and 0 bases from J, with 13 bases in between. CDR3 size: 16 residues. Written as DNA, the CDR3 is TGTGCCAGCAGCCCCCCGGGGACCACGAACACCGGGGAGCTGTTTTTT. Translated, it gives CASSPPGTTNTGELFF.

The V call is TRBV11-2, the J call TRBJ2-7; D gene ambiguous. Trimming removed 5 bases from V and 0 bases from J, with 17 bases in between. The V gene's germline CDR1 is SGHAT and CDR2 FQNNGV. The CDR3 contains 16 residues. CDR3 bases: TGTGCCAGCAGCCACCCCATTGGCAGACCCTCCTACGAGCAGTACTTC. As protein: CASSHPIGRPSYEQYF.

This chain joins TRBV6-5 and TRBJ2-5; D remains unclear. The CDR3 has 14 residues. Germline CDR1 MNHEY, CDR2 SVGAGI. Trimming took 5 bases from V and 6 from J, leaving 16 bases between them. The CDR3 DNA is TGTGCCAGCAGTCTACGGAAGGGATTCCAGACCCAGTACTTC. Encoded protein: CASSLRKGFQTQYF.

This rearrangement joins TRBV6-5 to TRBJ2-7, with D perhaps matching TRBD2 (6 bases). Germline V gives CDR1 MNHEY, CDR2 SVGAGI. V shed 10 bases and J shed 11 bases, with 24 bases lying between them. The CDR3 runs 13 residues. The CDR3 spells CAIPGPGASLKYV. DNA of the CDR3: TGTGCCATACCCGGGCCGGGAGCCTCGCTGAAGTACGTC.

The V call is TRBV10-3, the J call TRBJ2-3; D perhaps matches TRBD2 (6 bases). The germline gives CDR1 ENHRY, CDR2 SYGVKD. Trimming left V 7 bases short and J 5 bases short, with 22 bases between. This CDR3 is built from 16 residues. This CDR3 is CAINGVGDSRRDTQYF. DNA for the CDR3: TGTGCCATCAACGGGGTGGGGGACTCCCGCCGAGATACGCAGTATTTT.

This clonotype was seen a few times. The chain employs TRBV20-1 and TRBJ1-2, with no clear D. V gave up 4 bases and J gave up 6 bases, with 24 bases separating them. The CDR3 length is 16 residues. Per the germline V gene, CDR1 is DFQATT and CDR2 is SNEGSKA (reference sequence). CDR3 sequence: CSAIPLAVLMSHGYTF. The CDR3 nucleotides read TGCAGTGCTATACCCCTAGCCGTCCTTATGTCGCATGGCTACACCTTC.

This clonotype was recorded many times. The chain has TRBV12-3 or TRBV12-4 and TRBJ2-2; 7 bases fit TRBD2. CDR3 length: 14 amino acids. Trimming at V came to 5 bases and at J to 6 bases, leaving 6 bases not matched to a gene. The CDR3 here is CASSPAGSAGELFF. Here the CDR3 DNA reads TGTGCCAGCAGTCCAGCGGGGTCGGCCGGGGAGCTGTTTTTT.

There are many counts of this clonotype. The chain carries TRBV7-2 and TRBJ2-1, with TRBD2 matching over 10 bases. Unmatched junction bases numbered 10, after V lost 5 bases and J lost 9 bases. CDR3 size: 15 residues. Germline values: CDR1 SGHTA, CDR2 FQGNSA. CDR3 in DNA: TGTGCCAGCAGCCCACCCCAGCGGGGGGGTATTGAGCAGTTCTTC. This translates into CASSPPQRGGIEQFF.